The clone carrying this T cell receptor (beta chain) occurred once. This CDR3 region has 15 residues. From germline, CDR1 is SGHTA and CDR2 FQGNSA. V was cut by 4 bases and J by 5 bases, with 17 bases left in between. TCRdb reprocessed the 5' RACE reads via MiXCR and lists one record per CDR3 protein. The sample yields tens of thousands of distinct CDR3 sequences, approximately 22% seen once. The chain carries TRBV7-2 and TRBJ1-2; D is perhaps TRBD1 (6 bases). This TCR derives from a female donor with breast cancer. Sample: memory CD4+ T cells sorted from a lymph node. The subset was: memory CD4+ T cells, CD4+CD45RO+CD25-. This CDR3 is CASSSDGGSEYGYTF. CDR3 bases: TGTGCCAGCAGCTCCGACGGGGGCTCTGAGTATGGCTACACCTTC.